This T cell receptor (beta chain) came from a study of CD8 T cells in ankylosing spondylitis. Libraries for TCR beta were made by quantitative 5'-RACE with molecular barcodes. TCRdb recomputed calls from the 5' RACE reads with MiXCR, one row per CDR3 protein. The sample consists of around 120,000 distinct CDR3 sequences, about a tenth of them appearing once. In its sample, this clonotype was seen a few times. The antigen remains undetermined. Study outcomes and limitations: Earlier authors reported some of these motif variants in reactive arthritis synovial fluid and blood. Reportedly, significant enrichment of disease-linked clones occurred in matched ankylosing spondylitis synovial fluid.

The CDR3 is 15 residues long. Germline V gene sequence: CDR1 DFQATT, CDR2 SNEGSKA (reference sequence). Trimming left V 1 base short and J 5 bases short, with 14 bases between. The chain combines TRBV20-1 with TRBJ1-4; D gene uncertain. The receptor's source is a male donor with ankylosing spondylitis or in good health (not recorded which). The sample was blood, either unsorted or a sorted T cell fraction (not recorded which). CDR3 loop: CSARARTFGNEKLFF. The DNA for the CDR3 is TGCAGTGCTAGAGCAAGGACGTTTGGAAATGAAAAACTGTTTTTT.